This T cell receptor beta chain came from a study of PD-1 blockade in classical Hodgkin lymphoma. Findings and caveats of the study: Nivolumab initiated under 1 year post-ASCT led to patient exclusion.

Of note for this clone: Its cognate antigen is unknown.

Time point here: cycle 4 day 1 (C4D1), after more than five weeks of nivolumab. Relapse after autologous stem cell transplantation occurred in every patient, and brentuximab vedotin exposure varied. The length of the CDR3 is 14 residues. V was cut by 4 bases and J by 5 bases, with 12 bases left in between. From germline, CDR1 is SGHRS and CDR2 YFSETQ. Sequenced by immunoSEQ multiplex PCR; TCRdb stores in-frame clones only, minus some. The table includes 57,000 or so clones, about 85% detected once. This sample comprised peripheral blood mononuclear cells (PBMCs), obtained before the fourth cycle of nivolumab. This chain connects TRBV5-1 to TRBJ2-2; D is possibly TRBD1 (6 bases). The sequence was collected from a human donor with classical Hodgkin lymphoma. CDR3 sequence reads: CASSETGVTGELFF. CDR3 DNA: TGCGCCAGCAGCGAGACAGGTGTAACCGGGGAGCTGTTTTTT.